This is a list of T cell receptor beta chains from one sample in a study of blood T cell repertoires in COVID-19. Profiled with immunoSEQ multiplex PCR; TCRdb holds only in-frame clones, not every one. The data hold 400,000 to 500,000 clones, with roughly 88% observed a single time. Sequenced: peripheral blood. The receptors were sampled from a woman aged 25 to 39 with active or convalescent COVID-19. Both conserved end residues are part of each CDR3. The D gene is left open where the match is weak. Size is stated for part of the rows, as once, few or many counts, or as a class when the clone is expanded.

clone_size	v_call	d_call	j_call	cdr3_nt	cdr3_aa
.	TRBV15	.	TRBJ2-7	TGTGCCACCAGCAGACAGGGGTCGTCCTACGAGCAGTACTTC	CATSRQGSSYEQYF
once	TRBV19	TRBD1	TRBJ1-2	TGTGCCAGTATACCTTCGGCCCAGGGGGACGGCTACACCTTC	CASIPSAQGDGYTF
.	TRBV5-6	.	TRBJ2-7	TGTGCCAGCAGCTTGGTTCTTAACGAGCAGTACTTC	CASSLVLNEQYF
.	TRBV27	TRBD2	TRBJ2-3	TGTGCCAGCAGCGCCCCCTCCGGGACTAGCGGGAGGGGATACACAGATACGCAGTATTTT	CASSAPSGTSGRGYTDTQYF
.	TRBV10-3	.	TRBJ1-2	TGTGCCATCAGGGAAGGACAGCGTAACTATGGCTACACCTTC	CAIREGQRNYGYTF
.	TRBV6-2/TRBV6-3	TRBD2	TRBJ2-7	TGTGCCAGCAGTCCGGGGACTAGCGAAAGATTCGGCCCCGAGCAGTACTTC	CASSPGTSERFGPEQYF
few	TRBV5-1	.	TRBJ1-5	TGCGCCAGCAGCTTGGTACCCGGGGATCAGCCCCAGCATTTT	CASSLVPGDQPQHF
.	TRBV19	TRBD2	TRBJ2-7	TGTGCCAGTAGTACCTTTCGGGGGGGCCTCTACGAGCAGTACTTC	CASSTFRGGLYEQYF
.	TRBV5-1	TRBD1	TRBJ1-6	TGCGCCAGCAGCTGGGGACAGGCGGATAATTCACCCCTCCACTTT	CASSWGQADNSPLHF
.	TRBV20-1	.	TRBJ2-2	TGCAGTGCTAGTTCGGGACAGAACACCGGGGAGCTGTTTTTT	CSASSGQNTGELFF
.	TRBV6-5	TRBD1	TRBJ2-1	TGTGCCAGCAGAACCACAGGGGACAATGAGCAGTTCTTC	CASRTTGDNEQFF
.	TRBV5-1	TRBD2	TRBJ2-1	TGCGCCAGCAGCGGAACAGCGGGAGGGCCCCACAATGAGCAGTTCTTC	CASSGTAGGPHNEQFF
once	TRBV28	.	TRBJ1-2	TGTGCCAGCAGTTTATTCCCCAGGGCAGGCTATGGCTACACCTTC	CASSLFPRAGYGYTF
once	TRBV5-1	.	TRBJ1-4	TGCGCCAGCAGCTTGGGAAGTAGTAGCGCAACTAATGAAAAACTGTTTTTT	CASSLGSSSATNEKLFF
.	TRBV4-2	.	TRBJ1-2	TGTGCCAGCAGCTTTCACTCTGATACTAACTATGGCTACACCTTC	CASSFHSDTNYGYTF
.	TRBV24-1	.	TRBJ2-7	TGTGCCACCAGTGATAGCGCAGGGAAGGACGAGCAGTACTTC	CATSDSAGKDEQYF
.	TRBV7-7	TRBD1	TRBJ1-4	TGTGCCAGCAGCTCCGGCAGGGGGTCTAATGAAAAACTGTTTTTT	CASSSGRGSNEKLFF
once	TRBV25-1	.	TRBJ2-6	TGTGCCAGCAGTGAATCTGCGTCGTCTCCTGGGGCCAACGTCCTGACTTTC	CASSESASSPGANVLTF
.	TRBV6-1	TRBD2	TRBJ2-5	TGTGCCAGCAGTGAAGCAGTAGCGGGGGTGGAGACCCAGTACTTC	CASSEAVAGVETQYF
.	TRBV7-9	.	TRBJ1-1	TGTGCCAGCAGCTTATCCGGGGGTCAACGGACTGAAGCTTTCTTT	CASSLSGGQRTEAFF
once	TRBV11-2	.	TRBJ2-7	TGTGCCAGCAGCCCCATCTCCAGTACAGCCGCCTACGAGCAGTACTTC	CASSPISSTAAYEQYF
.	TRBV18	.	TRBJ1-1	TGTGCCAGCTCACGGGGGGATGTCGAGAACACTGAAGCTTTCTTT	CASSRGDVENTEAFF
.	TRBV9	.	TRBJ2-5	TGTGCCAGCAGCGTATGGGGTAGCGGCCAAGAGACCCAGTACTTC	CASSVWGSGQETQYF
.	TRBV2	.	TRBJ1-4	TGTGCCAGCAGTGGGGGTGCGGGCTCCCCGGGCGAAGCAACTAATGAAAAACTGTTTTTT	CASSGGAGSPGEATNEKLFF
.	TRBV27	.	TRBJ1-5	TGTGCCAGCAGACCCACAGGGAACAATCAGCCCCAGCATTTT	CASRPTGNNQPQHF
.	TRBV6-5	TRBD2	TRBJ2-2	TGTGCCAGCACCCAGCGGGATACCGGGGAGCTGTTTTTT	CASTQRDTGELFF
.	TRBV5-4	.	TRBJ2-7	TGTGCCAGCAGCTTGAACGCCGGTAATTACGAGCAGTACTTC	CASSLNAGNYEQYF
.	TRBV10-3	TRBD1	TRBJ2-1	TGTGCCATCAGGGGTCAGGGGGCGGATGAGCAGTTCTTC	CAIRGQGADEQFF
.	TRBV19	.	TRBJ1-6	TGTGCCAGTAACTACCAGGGGTCCCCGAATTCACCCCTCCACTTT	CASNYQGSPNSPLHF
.	TRBV5-8	.	TRBJ1-5	TGTGCCAGCAGCAGAAAAACAGGGAATCAGCCCCAGCATTTT	CASSRKTGNQPQHF
.	TRBV6-5	.	TRBJ1-1	TGTGCCAGCAGCAGGGGTTACACTGAAGCTTTCTTT	CASSRGYTEAFF
.	TRBV23-1	.	TRBJ2-7	TGCGCCAGCAGTCCGAGAAGATTCTCCTACGAGCAGTACTTC	CASSPRRFSYEQYF
.	TRBV5-1	TRBD2	TRBJ2-5	TGCGCCAGCAAGTACGGGAGGGGTTTAGTGGAGACCCAGTACTTC	CASKYGRGLVETQYF
.	TRBV5-5	.	TRBJ1-4	TGTGCCAGCAGCCGCTTTCTGGCAGGTCAACTGTTTTTT	CASSRFLAGQLFF
.	TRBV29-1	TRBD2	TRBJ2-3	TGCAGCGTTCCCGGAACTAGCGGGAGGGATAGCACAGATACGCAGTATTTT	CSVPGTSGRDSTDTQYF
.	TRBV27	.	TRBJ1-2	TGTGCCAGCAGTTGGGGTCTAGGCGGGTATGGCTACACCTTC	CASSWGLGGYGYTF
.	TRBV3-1/TRBV3-2	.	TRBJ1-1	TGTGCCAGCAGCCAAGATATCCGTATCGGGCGGGGGGCAGAAGCTTTCTTT	CASSQDIRIGRGAEAFF